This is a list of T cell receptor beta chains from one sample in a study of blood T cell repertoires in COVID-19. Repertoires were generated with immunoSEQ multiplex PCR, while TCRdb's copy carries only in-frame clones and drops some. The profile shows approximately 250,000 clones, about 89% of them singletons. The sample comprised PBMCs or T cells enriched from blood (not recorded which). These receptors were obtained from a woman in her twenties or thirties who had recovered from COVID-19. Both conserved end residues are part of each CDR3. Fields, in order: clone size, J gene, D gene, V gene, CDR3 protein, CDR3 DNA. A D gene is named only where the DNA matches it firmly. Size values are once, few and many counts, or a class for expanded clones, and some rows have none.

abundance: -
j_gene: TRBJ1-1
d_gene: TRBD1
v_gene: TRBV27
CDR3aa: CASSLNRGYHTEAFF
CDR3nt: TGTGCCAGCAGTTTAAACAGGGGGTATCACACTGAAGCTTTCTTT

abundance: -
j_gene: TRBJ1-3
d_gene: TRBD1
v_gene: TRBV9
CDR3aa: CASSPGQASGNTIYF
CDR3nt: TGTGCCAGCAGCCCGGGACAGGCCTCTGGAAACACCATATATTTT

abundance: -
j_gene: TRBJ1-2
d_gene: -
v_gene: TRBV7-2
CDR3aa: CASSLYGDYGYTF
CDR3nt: TGTGCCAGCAGCTTATATGGAGACTATGGCTACACCTTC

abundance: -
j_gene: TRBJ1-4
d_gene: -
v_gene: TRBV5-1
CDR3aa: CASSLEADTTNEKLFF
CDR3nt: TGCGCCAGCAGCTTGGAAGCAGACACAACTAATGAAAAACTGTTTTTT

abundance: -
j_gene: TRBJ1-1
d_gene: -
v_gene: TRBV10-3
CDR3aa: CAISDRSNTEAFF
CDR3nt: TGTGCCATCAGTGACAGGTCCAACACTGAAGCTTTCTTT

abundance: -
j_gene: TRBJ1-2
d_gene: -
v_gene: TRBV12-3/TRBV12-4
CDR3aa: CASSDSDLGYTF
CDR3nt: TGTGCCAGCAGCGACTCCGACCTTGGCTACACCTTC

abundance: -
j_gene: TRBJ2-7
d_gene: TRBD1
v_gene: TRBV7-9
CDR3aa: CASSLVSWDRGLEQYF
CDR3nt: TGTGCCAGCAGCTTAGTTTCTTGGGACAGGGGGCTCGAGCAGTACTTC

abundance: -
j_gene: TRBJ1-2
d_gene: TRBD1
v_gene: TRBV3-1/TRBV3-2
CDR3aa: CASSQDNGQGWGGYGYTF
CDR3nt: TGTGCCAGCAGCCAAGATAACGGACAGGGTTGGGGAGGCTATGGCTACACCTTC

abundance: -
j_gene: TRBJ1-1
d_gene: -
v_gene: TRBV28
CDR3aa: CATLRQGGSRTEAFF
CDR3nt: TGTGCCACCTTACGGCAGGGAGGATCTAGGACTGAAGCTTTCTTT

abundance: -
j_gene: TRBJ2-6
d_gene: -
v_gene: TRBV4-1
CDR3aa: CASSLGENVLTF
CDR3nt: TGCGCCAGCAGCCTTGGAGAGAACGTCCTGACTTTC

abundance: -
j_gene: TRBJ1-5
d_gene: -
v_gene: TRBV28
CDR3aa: CASSFPLRRGHF
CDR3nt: TGTGCCAGCAGTTTCCCCTTGAGGCGGGGGCATTTT

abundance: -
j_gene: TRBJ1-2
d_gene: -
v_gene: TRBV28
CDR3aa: CASRGGRVFSGYTF
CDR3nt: TGTGCCAGCCGGGGGGGGCGAGTGTTTAGCGGCTACACCTTC

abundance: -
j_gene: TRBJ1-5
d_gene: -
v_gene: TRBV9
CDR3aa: CASSVEGQGGQPQHF
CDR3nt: TGTGCCAGCAGCGTAGAGGGGCAGGGAGGCCAGCCCCAGCATTTT

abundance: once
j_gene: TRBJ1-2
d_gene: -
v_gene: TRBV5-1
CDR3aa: CASSSSSGPGGYTF
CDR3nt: TGCGCCAGCAGCTCATCGTCAGGGCCTGGTGGCTACACCTTC

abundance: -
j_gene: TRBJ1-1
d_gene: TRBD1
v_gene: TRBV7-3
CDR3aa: CASSPRRGTEAFF
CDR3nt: TGTGCCAGCAGCCCCCGCAGGGGGACTGAAGCTTTCTTT

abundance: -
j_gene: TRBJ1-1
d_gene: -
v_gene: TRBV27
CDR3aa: CASSLIGLTGTEAFF
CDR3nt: TGTGCCAGCAGTTTAATCGGGCTAACGGGGACTGAAGCTTTCTTT

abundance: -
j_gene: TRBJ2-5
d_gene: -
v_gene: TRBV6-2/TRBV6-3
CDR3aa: CASSRGQLQETQYF
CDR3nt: TGTGCCAGCAGTCGAGGGCAGCTCCAAGAGACCCAGTACTTC

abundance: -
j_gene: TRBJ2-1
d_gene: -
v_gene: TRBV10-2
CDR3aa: CASSDAPGPQPNYNEQFF
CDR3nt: TGCGCCAGCAGTGATGCCCCGGGTCCACAACCTAACTACAATGAGCAGTTCTTC

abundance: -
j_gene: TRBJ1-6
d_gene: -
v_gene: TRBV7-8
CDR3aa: CASSLGGGNSPLHF
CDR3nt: TGTGCCAGCAGCTTAGGGGGGGGGAATTCACCCCTCCACTTT

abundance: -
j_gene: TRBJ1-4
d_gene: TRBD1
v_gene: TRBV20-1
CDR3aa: CSASSPGQGREKLFF
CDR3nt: TGCAGTGCTAGTAGTCCGGGACAGGGTAGAGAAAAACTGTTTTTT

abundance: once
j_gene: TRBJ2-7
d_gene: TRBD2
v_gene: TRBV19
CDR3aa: CASSMTGRAREQYF
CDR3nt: TGTGCCAGTAGTATGACCGGGAGGGCCCGCGAGCAGTACTTC

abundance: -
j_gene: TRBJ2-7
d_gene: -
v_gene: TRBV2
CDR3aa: CASRHDWVEQYF
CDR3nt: TGTGCCAGCAGGCACGACTGGGTGGAGCAGTACTTC

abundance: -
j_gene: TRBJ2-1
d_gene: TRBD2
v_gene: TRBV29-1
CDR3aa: CSVGREGLYEQFF
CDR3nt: TGCAGCGTTGGCCGGGAGGGCCTCTATGAGCAGTTCTTC

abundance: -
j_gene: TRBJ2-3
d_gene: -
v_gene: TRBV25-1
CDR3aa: CASSPQGTDTQYF
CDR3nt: TGTGCCAGCAGTCCACAGGGAACAGATACGCAGTATTTT

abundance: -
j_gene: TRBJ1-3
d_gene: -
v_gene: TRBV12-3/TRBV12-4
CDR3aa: CASGGSGNTIYF
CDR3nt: TGTGCCAGCGGGGGGTCGGGAAACACCATATATTTT

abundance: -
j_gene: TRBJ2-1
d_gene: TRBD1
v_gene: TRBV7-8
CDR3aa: CASSLADRAPYNEQFF
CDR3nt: TGTGCCAGCAGCTTAGCCGACAGGGCCCCCTACAATGAGCAGTTCTTC

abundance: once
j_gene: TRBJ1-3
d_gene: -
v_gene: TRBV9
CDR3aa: CASGQGSLGNTIYF
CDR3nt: TGTGCCTCGGGGCAGGGGTCTCTCGGAAACACCATATATTTT

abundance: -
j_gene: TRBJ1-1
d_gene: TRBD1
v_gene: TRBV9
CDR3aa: CASSPGGRTEAFF
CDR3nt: TGTGCCAGCTCCCCAGGGGGACGGACTGAAGCTTTCTTT

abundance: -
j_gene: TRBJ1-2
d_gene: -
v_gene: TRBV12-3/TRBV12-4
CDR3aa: CASSSEDTYGYTF
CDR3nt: TGTGCCAGCAGCTCAGAAGACACTTATGGCTACACCTTC

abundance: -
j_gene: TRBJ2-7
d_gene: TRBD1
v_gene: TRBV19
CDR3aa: CASSITGGYEQYF
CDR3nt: TGTGCCAGTAGTATTACAGGGGGCTACGAGCAGTACTTC

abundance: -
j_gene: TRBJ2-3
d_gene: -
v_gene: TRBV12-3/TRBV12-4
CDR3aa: CASSPNPPYTQYF
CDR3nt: TGTGCCAGCAGTCCTAACCCGCCTTATACGCAGTATTTT

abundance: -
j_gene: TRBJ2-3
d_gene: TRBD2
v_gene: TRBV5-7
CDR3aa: CASSLASGRTDTQYF
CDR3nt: TGTGCCAGCAGCTTGGCTAGCGGGAGAACAGATACGCAGTATTTT

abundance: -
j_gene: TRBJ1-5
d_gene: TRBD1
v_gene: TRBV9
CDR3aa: CASSVGTGGRPQHF
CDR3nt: TGTGCCAGCAGCGTAGGGACAGGTGGCCGGCCCCAGCATTTT

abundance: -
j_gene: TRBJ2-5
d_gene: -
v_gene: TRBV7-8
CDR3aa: CASSFLRVEPKETQYF
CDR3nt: TGTGCCAGCAGCTTCCTGAGAGTCGAGCCGAAAGAGACCCAGTACTTC

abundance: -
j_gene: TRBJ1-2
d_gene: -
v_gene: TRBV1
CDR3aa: CTSSQGRGRIYGYTF
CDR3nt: TGCACCAGCAGCCAAGGAAGAGGGAGAATCTATGGCTACACCTTC

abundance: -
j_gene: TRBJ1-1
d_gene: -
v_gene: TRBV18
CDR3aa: CASSPTRGNTEAFF
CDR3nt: TGTGCCAGCTCACCCACCCGAGGGAACACTGAAGCTTTCTTT

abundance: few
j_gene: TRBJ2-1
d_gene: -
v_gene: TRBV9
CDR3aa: CASSVGRSRGNEQFF
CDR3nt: TGTGCCAGCAGCGTAGGGAGGTCGCGGGGCAATGAGCAGTTCTTC

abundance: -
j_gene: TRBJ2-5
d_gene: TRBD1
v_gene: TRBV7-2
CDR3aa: CASSLVGQAGETQYF
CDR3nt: TGTGCCAGCAGCTTGGTGGGACAGGCGGGAGAGACCCAGTACTTC